Following are 26 T cell receptor beta chains from one sample sequenced in a study of shared clonotypes between healthy human individuals. Here immunoSEQ multiplex PCR was the method, and the copy in TCRdb shows in-frame clones only, minus some. The data show about 1 million clones, 65% to 80% seen once. Sequencing was done on a sample of memory CD4+ T cells sorted from blood. Subset in this sample: CD45RA-negative fraction. These receptors came from a young man in good health.

V is TRBV30 and J is TRBJ2-1; 13 bases match TRBD2. This CDR3 is 14 amino acids long. CDR1 GTSNPN and CDR2 SVGIG come from the germline V gene (reference sequence). V shed 4 bases, J shed 7 bases, and the junction held 4 bases outside the gene matches. The CDR3 here is CAWTGLAGDNEQFF. Here the CDR3 DNA reads TGTGCCTGGACCGGACTAGCGGGAGATAATGAGCAGTTCTTC.

The rearrangement links TRBV5-4 to TRBJ2-3; no reliable D call. This CDR3 comprises 16 residues. The germline gives CDR1 SGHNT, CDR2 YYREEE (reference sequence). V was clipped by 3 bases and J by 1 base, with 15 bases between them. CDR3 protein: CASSYARTAGTDTQYF. The CDR3 region has the DNA TGTGCCAGCAGCTACGCTAGAACGGCCGGCACAGATACGCAGTATTTT. The variable domain in full, with the rest retrieved from reference TRBV5-4 and TRBJ2-3, is ETGVTQSPTHLIKTRGQQVTLRCSSQSGHNTVSWYQQALGQGPQFIFQYYREEENGRGNFPPRFSGLQFPNYSSELNVNALELDDSALYLCASSYARTAGTDTQYFGPGTRLTVL.

The CDR3 sequence is CASSYLGQGVETQYF. The CDR3 DNA follows: TGTGCCAGCAGTTACTTGGGACAGGGGGTAGAGACCCAGTACTTC. The chain is built from TRBV6-5 and TRBJ2-5, with 11 bases identical to TRBD1. CDR1 is MNHEY and CDR2 is SVGAGI in the germline V gene. The junction had 2 bases not matched to a gene; V was cut back by 1 base and J by 4 bases. This CDR3 region has 15 residues.

Note on this clone: The sample carries other DNA sequences with the same CDR3. V is TRBV10-3 and J is TRBJ2-3; TRBD2 matches at 7 bases. V trimming: 6 bases; J trimming: 3 bases; junction bases outside the gene matches: 3. Germline CDR1 ENHRY, CDR2 SYGVKD. This CDR3 has 13 amino acids. CDR3 nucleotides: TGTGCCATCAGCTCGGGGGGAACAGATACGCAGTATTTT. This gives the protein CAISSGGTDTQYF.

V and J are TRBV5-1 and TRBJ2-5, with no clear D. Germline CDR1 and CDR2: SGHRS and YFSETQ. This CDR3 is built from 15 residues. V was clipped by 0 bases and J by 1 base, with 10 bases between them. CDR3: CASSLGAGFQETQYF. As DNA, the CDR3 is TGCGCCAGCAGCTTGGGGGCAGGTTTCCAAGAGACCCAGTACTTC.

J is TRBJ1-4 and V is TRBV30; tentative D call: TRBD1 (5 bases). Germline V gene data show CDR1 as GTSNPN and CDR2 as SVGIG (reference sequence). V was clipped by 3 bases and J by 5 bases, with 10 bases between them. The CDR3 length is 13 residues. CDR3 sequence reads: CAWRGRTNEKLFF. CDR3 nucleotide sequence: TGTGCCTGGAGGGGACGGACGAATGAAAAACTGTTTTTT.

This clone was seen a handful of times. The V call is TRBV12-5, the J call TRBJ2-2; D gene ambiguous. V gave up 1 base and J gave up 4 bases, with 10 bases separating them. This CDR3 is 15 amino acids long. Looked up from germline, CDR1 is LGHNT and CDR2 is FRNRAP. Here the CDR3 DNA reads TGTGCTAGTGGTTTGGAACCCAGTTCCACCGGGGAGCTGTTTTTT. Translated: CASGLEPSSTGELFF.

The chain joins TRBV6-1 to TRBJ1-2; no firm D call. The CDR3 has 14 residues. From germline, CDR1 is MNHNS and CDR2 SASEGT. The ends were cut back, 11 bases at V and 5 bases at J, with 21 bases in the middle. The CDR3: CAAAPSRGSYGYTF. The CDR3 DNA follows: TGTGCCGCCGCTCCGTCGCGGGGTTCATATGGCTACACCTTC.

Details on this clone: An end of the junction does not agree with germline; a read error may underlie this. The gene calls are TRBV7-9 and TRBJ2-1, with D possibly being TRBD2 (6 bases). This CDR3 is built from 12 residues. Germline-derived CDR1 and CDR2 are SEHNR and FQNEAQ (reference sequence). CDR3 nucleotides: TGTGCCAGCACCTTAATGGGACTCCCACAGTTCTTC. It codes for CASTLMGLPQFF.

The chain is built from TRBV19 and TRBJ2-2; 9 nucleotides line up with TRBD1. The germline V gene encodes CDR1 LNHDA and CDR2 SQIVND (reference sequence). V shed 5 bases, J shed 5 bases, and the junction held 3 bases outside the gene matches. CDR3 length: 14 amino acids. CDR3 in DNA: TGTGCCAGTAGTGTGGACAGGGGTACCGGGGAGCTGTTTTTT. Translated, it gives CASSVDRGTGELFF.

The V call is TRBV19, the J call TRBJ1-2; D perhaps matches TRBD1 (5 bases). Germline CDR1 reads LNHDA; CDR2 reads SQIVND (reference sequence). Trimming took 4 bases from V and 7 from J, leaving 19 bases between them. The length of the CDR3 is 15 residues. The CDR3 DNA reads TGTGCCAGTAGTAAGGTCCAGGGAGGGCCGGCTGGCTACACCTTC. This encodes CASSKVQGGPAGYTF.

This chain links TRBV5-1 with TRBJ2-7; 8 nucleotides agree with TRBD1. The V gene's germline CDR1 is SGHRS and CDR2 YFSETQ. This CDR3 is built from 15 residues. With V trimmed by 4 bases and J by 2 bases, 8 bases remained unmatched. The CDR3 loop is CASSPQTGEAYEQYF. The CDR3 coding sequence is TGCGCCAGCAGCCCCCAGACAGGGGAGGCCTACGAGCAGTACTTC.

The chain employs TRBV2 and TRBJ1-5; 10 positions match TRBD1. V lost 5 bases to trimming and J lost 6 bases; unmatched junction nucleotides: 19. The CDR3 spans 19 residues. Germline values: CDR1 SNHLY, CDR2 FYNNEI. CDR3: CASSIRGGQGIGGGQPQHF. CDR3 DNA sequence: TGTGCCAGCAGTATAAGGGGGGGACAGGGGATTGGTGGTGGTCAGCCCCAGCATTTT.

The rearrangement links TRBV4-2 to TRBJ1-2, with D unclear. CDR1 and CDR2 from the germline V gene are LGHNA and YNFKEQ. V lost 1 base and J lost 4, with 13 bases in between. CDR3 length equals 15 residues. The DNA for the CDR3 is TGTGCCAGCAGCCAAGTGGGCCTCACAAGCTATGGCTACACCTTC. This gives the protein CASSQVGLTSYGYTF.

The V gene is TRBV19, the J gene TRBJ2-2; D not resolved. The V gene lost 5 bases and the J gene lost 1 base, with 8 bases spanning the gap. The CDR3 sequence is 14 residues long. The germline V gene encodes CDR1 LNHDA and CDR2 SQIVND (reference sequence). CDR3 sequence reads: CASSGNKNTGELFF. For the CDR3, the DNA is TGTGCCAGTAGTGGAAACAAGAACACCGGGGAGCTGTTTTTT.

The table lists this clone with a few counts. CDR3 residues: CASSDGGRTYLFF. The CDR3 nucleotides are TGTGCCAGCAGTGATGGGGGGCGAACTTACCTGTTTTTT. This chain joins TRBV6-1 and TRBJ1-4, with D maybe TRBD1 (6 bases). V gave up 3 bases and J gave up 14 bases, with 16 bases separating them. Germline V gene data show CDR1 as MNHNS and CDR2 as SASEGT. The CDR3 extends over 13 amino acids.

The DNA of the CDR3 is TGTGCCAGCAGTTACGGCGGGGGGCGCGAAGAGACCCAGTACTTC. This codes for CASSYGGGREETQYF. The chain carries TRBV28 and TRBJ2-5, with TRBD2 matching 8 bases. In germline, CDR1 is MDHEN, CDR2 SYDVKM. This CDR3 has 15 residues. With V trimmed by 4 bases and J by 3 bases, 7 bases remained unmatched.

This clone was detected only once. The J gene is TRBJ2-3, the V gene TRBV6-1; D might be TRBD1 (6 bases). Germline CDR1 reads MNHNS; CDR2 reads SASEGT. This CDR3 is built from 14 residues. V gave up 6 bases and J gave up 0 bases, with 10 bases separating them. The CDR3 here is CASSLDRSTDTQYF. The CDR3 nucleotides read TGTGCCAGCAGCTTGGACAGAAGCACAGATACGCAGTATTTT.

This clone was counted at least ten times. The junction departs from germline at one end; a sequencing error may be responsible. This chain joins TRBV7-7 and TRBJ1-1, with no clear D. Germline CDR1 SSHAT, CDR2 FNYEAQ (reference sequence). The CDR3 totals 14 residues. The CDR3 region is CASSPSPGNTEAFF. The CDR3 bases are TGTGCTAGCAGCCCATCCCCAGGGAACACTGAAGCTTTCTTT.

This clone was detected ten times or more. The chain couples TRBV6-6 to TRBJ2-5, with 8 positions matching TRBD2. J was trimmed by 1 base and V by 5 bases; bases with no gene match: 6. The CDR3 has 15 residues. The V gene's germline CDR1 is MNHNY and CDR2 SVGAGI (reference sequence). The CDR3 nucleotides are TGTGCCAGCAGTATAGCGGGAAGCATCCAAGAGACCCAGTACTTC. This sequence encodes CASSIAGSIQETQYF.

The chain has TRBV30 and TRBJ2-5; 14 bases are shared with TRBD2. V trimming: 1 base; J trimming: 5 bases; junction bases outside the gene matches: 21. This CDR3 is 21 amino acids long. Looked up from germline, CDR1 is GTSNPN and CDR2 is SVGIG (reference sequence). CDR3 sequence reads: CAWSGSSLPGLAGVRAETQYF. The CDR3 DNA reads as TGTGCCTGGAGTGGGTCAAGTCTGCCGGGACTAGCGGGAGTCCGGGCGGAGACCCAGTACTTC.

The CDR3 nucleotides read TGTGCCAGTAGCGATGGGGCAGCACGGACAGATACGCAGTATTTT. Encoded protein: CASSDGAARTDTQYF. This sequence joins TRBV19 and TRBJ2-3; tentative D call: TRBD1 (5 bases). The V gene lost 6 bases and the J gene lost 3 bases, with 16 bases spanning the gap. CDR1 is LNHDA, CDR2 SQIVND, per germline (reference sequence). This CDR3 has 15 amino acids.

This sequence joins TRBV10-1 and TRBJ2-1; tentative D call: TRBD2 (5 bases). This CDR3 spans 13 amino acids. Per germline, CDR1 WNHNN and CDR2 SYGVQD (reference sequence). Trimming took 9 bases from V and 7 from J, leaving 16 bases between them. The CDR3 nucleotides read TGCGCCAGTTCGGGGTCAATGGTGAATGAGCAGTTCTTC. As protein: CASSGSMVNEQFF.

This chain uses TRBV7-2 with TRBJ1-2; D gene unclear. In germline, CDR1 is SGHTA, CDR2 FQGNSA. The V and J ends lost 5 bases and 3 bases respectively, with 10 bases between them. There are 13 residues in the CDR3. The CDR3 protein is CASSLNVDYGYTF. CDR3 DNA: TGTGCCAGCAGCCTAAACGTGGACTATGGCTACACCTTC.

The V call is TRBV29-1, the J call TRBJ2-5; TRBD2 is a possible D gene (6 bases). Germline CDR1 reads SQVTM; CDR2 reads ANQGSEA. Trimming pared 6 bases from V and 10 bases from J, leaving 12 bases between. The CDR3 covers 10 residues. This chain's CDR3 is CSVEEGIQYF. In DNA form, the CDR3 reads TGCAGCGTAGAGGAGGGGATCCAGTACTTC.

The chain recombines TRBV9 with TRBJ2-1, with a possible D match to TRBD1 (6 bases). The V and J ends lost 3 bases and 8 bases respectively, with 24 bases between them. The CDR3 consists of 17 residues. Per the germline V gene, CDR1 is SGDLS and CDR2 is YYNGEE. In DNA, the CDR3 is TGTGCCAGCAGCGCTTGGCAGGGGCCCGTGGCGTCGGATGAGCAGTTCTTC. This codes for CASSAWQGPVASDEQFF.